Below, 5 T cell receptor beta chains from the same sample are listed, as sequenced in a study of radiation and T cells in renal cell carcinoma. Profiled with immunoSEQ multiplex PCR; TCRdb holds only in-frame clones, not every one. The sample lists about 130,000 clones; about four fifths were seen once. The time point is: blood 2 weeks post-SBRT. Documented treatment: 15 Gy SBRT to primary tumor, nephrectomy 4 weeks later. The input for sequencing was blood, taken from a patient whose treatment included radiotherapy and nephrectomy. Receptors originate from a man aged 45-65 years with renal cell carcinoma.

The rearrangement uses TRBV27 and TRBJ1-1; 11 bases line up with TRBD1. The length of the CDR3 is 14 residues. Per germline, CDR1 MNHEY and CDR2 SMNVEV (reference sequence). J was trimmed by 4 bases and V by 2 bases; bases with no gene match: 0. The CDR3 DNA sequence: TGTGCCAGCAGTTTAGGGACAGGGGGCACTGAAGCTTTCTTT. Protein sequence: CASSLGTGGTEAFF.

The gene calls are TRBV9 and TRBJ2-7; the match to TRBD1 covers 9 bases. The CDR3 extends over 19 amino acids. CDR1 SGDLS and CDR2 YYNGEE come from the germline V gene. Unmatched junction bases numbered 20, after V lost 0 bases and J lost 7 bases. In nucleotides, the CDR3 is TGTGCCAGCAGCGTAGTTCGACAGGGGGTTGGATTTGAGGACGTGGAGCAGTACTTC. The encoded protein is CASSVVRQGVGFEDVEQYF.

V usage is TRBV28 and J usage is TRBJ2-2, with 11 bases fitting TRBD2. The germline V gene encodes CDR1 MDHEN and CDR2 SYDVKM. V dropped 7 bases and J dropped 7; count of bases not matched to a gene: 8. The CDR3 has 15 residues. In nucleotides, the CDR3 is TGTGCCAGCATCCTGACTAGCGGGGAGGGCGGGGAGCTGTTTTTT. It encodes CASILTSGEGGELFF. Looking up the rest from reference TRBV28 and TRBJ2-2 gives the full variable domain: DVKVTQSSRYLVKRTGEKVFLECVQDMDHENMFWYRQDPGLGLRLIYFSYDVKMKEKGDIPEGYSVSREKKERFSLILESASTNQTSMYLCASILTSGEGGELFFGEGSRLTVL.

Regarding this clone: The sample has other DNA sequences that encode this CDR3 too. The chain combines TRBV28 with TRBJ2-7; D is ambiguous. CDR3 length: 11 residues. The V gene lost 6 bases and the J gene lost 4 bases, with 7 bases spanning the gap. In germline, CDR1 is MDHEN, CDR2 SYDVKM. The CDR3 sequence is CASSPGYEQYF. CDR3 coding DNA: TGTGCCAGCAGCCCCGGGTACGAGCAGTACTTC.

This chain links TRBV5-6 with TRBJ1-4; D may be TRBD1 (6 bases). Germline V gene sequence: CDR1 SGHDT, CDR2 YYEEEE. V lost 4 bases to trimming and J lost 6 bases, with 13 bases between them. CDR3 length: 14 residues. As DNA, the CDR3 is TGTGCCAGCAGCCGCCGGGACATACATGAAAAACTGTTTTTT. It encodes CASSRRDIHEKLFF.